A selection of T cell receptor beta chains follows, all from one sample in a study of blood T cell repertoires in COVID-19. Assay: immunoSEQ multiplex PCR; the TCRdb copy retains only in-frame clones and omits some. The sample lists more than 40,000 clones, 70% to 90% occurring once. Material for sequencing was peripheral blood. All receptors come from a man older than 75 with acute or convalescent COVID-19. Each CDR3 is given with its conserved first and last residue. Not every row has a clone size; where given, it reads once, few, many or a size class.

TRBV5-4,-,TRBJ1-1,CASSRQTMNTEAFF
TRBV7-2,-,TRBJ1-2,CASSLVGGQGDYGYTF
TRBV29-1,-,TRBJ2-1,CSVEGQGGEFF
TRBV7-3,-,TRBJ2-5,CASSLSGGPQETQYF
TRBV10-3,-,TRBJ1-3,CAISAPGQGESGNTIYF
TRBV19,-,TRBJ2-1,CASSKGQGGPYNEQFF
TRBV18,-,TRBJ1-2,CASSPPLASGNYGYTF
TRBV14,-,TRBJ2-7,CASSHVTEYEQYF
TRBV6-5,-,TRBJ1-5,CASSVGTANQPQHF
TRBV6-5,-,TRBJ1-1,CASRSRGLNTEAFF
TRBV1,-,TRBJ1-5,CTSSQGFPETGEDQPQHF
TRBV5-1,-,TRBJ1-4,CASSLAGDLGEKLFF
TRBV16,-,TRBJ2-7,CASSQVQGIYSEQYF
TRBV25-1,-,TRBJ2-5,CASIPRAGVQETQYF
TRBV4-1,-,TRBJ1-5,CASSQEETGVRPQHF
TRBV3-1/TRBV3-2,once,TRBJ2-1,CASSQAPRQGMGYEQFF
TRBV5-6,-,TRBJ2-7,CASSTRQGGNEQYF
TRBV6-5,-,TRBJ1-6,CASGEGQDSPLHF
TRBV19,once,TRBJ1-2,CASRAGRTYGYTF
TRBV4-1,-,TRBJ1-4,CASSQAVDRGNEKLFF
TRBV5-4,-,TRBJ1-1,CASSSGMNTEAFF
TRBV5-1,-,TRBJ1-2,CASSLTGTGNYGYTF
TRBV28,-,TRBJ1-1,CASRPMTVRNTEAFF
TRBV5-4,-,TRBJ1-6,CASSLFQGGNSPLHF
TRBV12-3/TRBV12-4,-,TRBJ2-1,CASSFASGEQFF
TRBV2,-,TRBJ1-1,CASSWTGWTEAFF
TRBV29-1,-,TRBJ1-5,CSAADSPNQPQHF
TRBV5-1,-,TRBJ1-1,CASSLLLTQNTEAFF
TRBV5-1,-,TRBJ1-4,CASSPGGQGANEKLFF
TRBV5-4,-,TRBJ1-4,CASSRDREKLFF
TRBV5-1,-,TRBJ2-1,CASTLAGFYNEQFF
TRBV19,-,TRBJ1-5,CASSITGGRQPQHF
TRBV5-1,-,TRBJ2-7,CASSLATDSYEQYF
TRBV5-4,-,TRBJ2-7,CASSSPGTGPHEQYF
TRBV18,-,TRBJ1-2,CASSQFGLGTDDGYGYTF
TRBV5-1,-,TRBJ1-2,CASSLLPTGRANYGYTF
TRBV3-1/TRBV3-2,-,TRBJ1-2,CASSPGTGRGYGYTF
TRBV10-3,-,TRBJ2-2,CAISGGSTGELFF
TRBV5-1,-,TRBJ2-1,CASSLGQGVANEQFF
TRBV5-5,once,TRBJ1-1,CASNPLTGMNTEAFF